The 24 T cell receptor beta chains presented below share a single source sample, sequenced in a study of radiotherapy plus CTLA-4 blockade in lung cancer. The table came from immunoSEQ multiplex PCR; TCRdb's copy has only in-frame clones and leaves some out. The table has 40,000 to 50,000 clones, 82% seen once; the top ten hold approximately 3.3%. The specimen comprised peripheral blood, sampled from a patient treated with radiotherapy plus ipilimumab. The origin of the receptors is a human donor with non-small cell lung cancer who had stable disease on radiotherapy plus ipilimumab.

The V gene is TRBV30, the J gene TRBJ2-7, with D possibly TRBD2 on 5 matching bases. Per germline, CDR1 GTSNPN and CDR2 SVGIG (reference sequence). V was shortened by 3 bases and J by 4 bases, with 10 bases between the two germline ends. The CDR3 has 12 amino acids. The CDR3 sequence: CAWSLTRYEQYF. DNA for the CDR3: TGTGCCTGGAGCCTAACTAGGTACGAGCAGTACTTC. The whole variable domain, filled in from reference TRBV30 and TRBJ2-7, reads SQTIHQWPATLVQPVGSPLSLECTVEGTSNPNLYWYRQAAGRGLQLLFYSVGIGQISSEVPQNLSASRPQDRQFILSSKKLLLSDSGFYLCAWSLTRYEQYFGPGTRLTVT.

J is TRBJ2-1 and V is TRBV7-9, with D possibly TRBD2 on 5 matching bases. This CDR3 region has 16 residues. Germline V lookup: CDR1 SEHNR, CDR2 FQNEAQ (reference sequence). V shed 5 bases and J shed 7 bases, with 21 bases lying between them. CDR3 in DNA: TGTGCCAGCAGCCCGAGAGGCGGAGACCGAGGGAATGAGCAGTTCTTC. Its translation: CASSPRGGDRGNEQFF.

The chain uses TRBV5-1 and TRBJ2-5, with 8 nucleotides matching TRBD1. V was pared by 5 bases and J by 5 bases, with 11 bases of the junction left unmatched. CDR3 length: 15 residues. Germline V lookup: CDR1 SGHRS, CDR2 YFSETQ. DNA for the CDR3: TGCGCCAGCAGGTTGACTTCCCCAGGGGGCGAGACCCAGTACTTC. This translates into CASRLTSPGGETQYF.

This chain joins TRBV29-1 and TRBJ2-7, with TRBD2 identical over 7 bases. The CDR3 spans 16 residues. Germline lookup yields CDR1 SQVTM and CDR2 ANQGSEA. With V trimmed by 2 bases and J by 0 bases, 10 bases remained unmatched. The DNA for the CDR3 is TGCAGCGTTGAATTCACGACTAGCCGGAGCTCCTACGAGCAGTACTTC. This gives the protein CSVEFTTSRSSYEQYF.

The CDR3 sequence: CASSSKAGGSYEQYF. The CDR3 DNA sequence: TGTGCCAGCAGTTCCAAAGCGGGGGGCTCCTACGAGCAGTACTTC. The V and J genes are TRBV27 and TRBJ2-5; TRBD2 matches 9 bases. The J call is doubtful: the DNA matches TRBJ2-7 better. This CDR3 has 15 residues. Germline lookup yields CDR1 MNHEY and CDR2 SMNVEV (reference sequence).

The chain employs TRBV2 and TRBJ2-1, with 10 bases matching TRBD2. The CDR3 spans 15 residues. Per germline, CDR1 SNHLY and CDR2 FYNNEI. Unmatched junction bases numbered 7, after V lost 8 bases and J lost 3 bases. The CDR3 loop is CASLAGTSVYNEQFF. As DNA, the CDR3 is TGTGCCAGCCTTGCCGGGACTAGCGTCTACAATGAGCAGTTCTTC.

This chain links TRBV11-2 with TRBJ2-4; D not resolved. This CDR3 comprises 15 residues. Per the germline V gene, CDR1 is SGHAT and CDR2 is FQNNGV. V lost 0 bases and J lost 0, with 6 bases in between. The CDR3 loop reads CASSLDQLAKNIQYF. In DNA form, the CDR3 reads TGTGCCAGCAGCTTAGATCAGTTAGCCAAAAACATTCAGTACTTC. Complete variable domain (other parts from reference TRBV11-2 and TRBJ2-4): EAGVAQSPRYKIIEKRQSVAFWCNPISGHATLYWYQQILGQGPKLLIQFQNNGVVDDSQLPKDRFSAERLKGVDSTLKIQPAKLEDSAVYLCASSLDQLAKNIQYFGAGTRLSVL.

CDR3 protein: CATSRDRGVAYGYTF. For the CDR3, the DNA is TGTGCCACCAGCAGAGATAGGGGCGTCGCCTATGGCTACACCTTC. This chain uses TRBV15 with TRBJ1-2; a possible D gene is TRBD1 (5 bases). V lost 0 bases to trimming and J lost 4 bases, with 12 bases between them. The CDR3 totals 15 residues. In germline, CDR1 is LNHNV, CDR2 YYDKDF (reference sequence). Drawing the rest from reference TRBV15 and TRBJ1-2, the complete variable domain is DAMVIQNPRYQVTQFGKPVTLSCSQTLNHNVMYWYQQKSSQAPKLLFHYYDKDFNNEADTPDNFQSRRPNTSFCFLDIRSPGLGDTAMYLCATSRDRGVAYGYTFGSGTRLTVV.

The V gene is TRBV27, the J gene TRBJ1-4, with D maybe TRBD1 (5 bases). Germline lookup yields CDR1 MNHEY and CDR2 SMNVEV (reference sequence). The V gene lost 5 bases and the J gene lost 8 bases, with 15 bases spanning the gap. This CDR3 comprises 14 residues. The CDR3 DNA sequence: TGTGCCAGCAGTCTCTCAGGGAAGTCAGAAAAACTGTTTTTT. This encodes CASSLSGKSEKLFF.

In its sample, this clone was seen a few times. The chain joins TRBV7-9 to TRBJ2-7; D perhaps matches TRBD2 (7 bases). Trimming removed 1 base at V and 4 bases at J, with 17 bases between. This CDR3 has 16 residues. CDR1 is SEHNR, CDR2 FQNEAQ, per germline (reference sequence). The DNA of the CDR3 is TGTGCCAGCAGCTTAGGGGGGGGCAGGGTCAGTTACGAGCAGTACTTC. It encodes CASSLGGGRVSYEQYF.

This sequence joins TRBV15 and TRBJ1-5; 8 positions agree with TRBD1. V lost 1 base, J lost 1 base, and 6 bases stayed unmatched. Germline V gives CDR1 LNHNV, CDR2 YYDKDF (reference sequence). This CDR3 comprises 17 residues. The CDR3, as DNA: TGTGCCACCAGCAGAGCGCCGACAGGGGCGAGCAATCAGCCCCAGCATTTT. Translating it yields CATSRAPTGASNQPQHF.

This chain links TRBV5-1 with TRBJ2-5; 11 nucleotides align to TRBD2. The CDR3 sequence is 17 residues long. Trimming at V came to 4 bases and at J to 2 bases, leaving 10 bases not matched to a gene. The V gene's germline CDR1 is SGHRS and CDR2 YFSETQ. The CDR3 here is CASSALLAGVGQETQYF. For the CDR3, the DNA is TGCGCCAGCAGCGCCCTACTAGCGGGAGTGGGACAAGAGACCCAGTACTTC.

V usage is TRBV11-1 and J usage is TRBJ2-5, with 14 bases that match TRBD2. This CDR3 comprises 17 residues. The V gene's germline CDR1 is SGHAT and CDR2 FQDESV (reference sequence). Trimming removed 4 bases from V and 0 bases from J; junction bases left unmatched: 4. The CDR3, as DNA: TGTGCCAGCAGCTCAGGGACTAGCGGGAGACACCAAGAGACCCAGTACTTC. It translates to CASSSGTSGRHQETQYF.

The chain recombines TRBV9 with TRBJ2-3; TRBD2 matches 8 bases. With V trimmed by 0 bases and J by 3 bases, 0 bases remained unmatched. The germline V gene has CDR1 SGDLS and CDR2 YYNGEE. The CDR3 is made up of 14 amino acids. Here the CDR3 reads CASSVGLATDTQYF. CDR3 bases: TGTGCCAGCAGCGTAGGACTAGCGACAGATACGCAGTATTTT.

The chain has TRBV11-1 and TRBJ2-7; D is possibly TRBD2 (5 bases). V lost 4 bases and J lost 0, with 16 bases in between. Germline V gene data show CDR1 as SGHAT and CDR2 as FQDESV (reference sequence). The CDR3 has 16 amino acids. The CDR3 here is CASSSPPGNLSYEQYF. CDR3 coding DNA: TGTGCCAGCAGCTCACCCCCGGGAAACCTCTCCTACGAGCAGTACTTC.

In this sample, this clone turned up once. CDR3 protein: CASSRPGHNYEQYF. DNA for the CDR3: TGTGCCAGCAGTCGCCCGGGACACAACTACGAGCAGTACTTC. The V gene is TRBV27, the J gene TRBJ2-7; D possibly corresponds to TRBD1 (6 bases). Trimming cost V 5 bases and J 3 bases, with 14 bases left between them. The CDR3 consists of 14 residues. Looked up from germline, CDR1 is MNHEY and CDR2 is SMNVEV (reference sequence).

The chain combines TRBV30 with TRBJ2-7; 7 bases are shared with TRBD1. J was trimmed by 6 bases and V by 2 bases; bases with no gene match: 13. The CDR3 runs to 15 residues. CDR1 is GTSNPN, CDR2 SVGIG, per germline (reference sequence). The CDR3 region has the DNA TGTGCCTGGAGTCCAACAGGGGCCTTTACACGCGAGCAGTACTTC. Residues: CAWSPTGAFTREQYF.

The V call is TRBV7-3, the J call TRBJ2-1; weak D call: TRBD2 (6 bases). The CDR3 loop spans 13 amino acids. In germline, CDR1 is SGHTA, CDR2 FQGTGA. V lost 1 base, J lost 6 bases, and 7 bases lay in between. CDR3 in DNA: TGTGCCAGCAGCTTAATTAGCGGCAATGAGCAGTTCTTC. Translated: CASSLISGNEQFF.

V is TRBV27 and J is TRBJ2-5, with TRBD2 identical over 9 bases. After removal of 6 bases from V and 7 bases from J, the junction contained 9 bases not matched to a gene. Per the germline V gene, CDR1 is MNHEY and CDR2 is SMNVEV (reference sequence). CDR3 length: 14 amino acids. DNA for the CDR3: TGTGCCAGCAGAGCTAGCGGGACTAGATGGACCCAGTACTTC. This encodes CASRASGTRWTQYF.

The chain joins TRBV19 to TRBJ1-2, with 8 positions matching TRBD1. Germline values: CDR1 LNHDA, CDR2 SQIVND (reference sequence). The CDR3 totals 14 residues. The ends lost 7 bases at V and 8 bases at J; junction bases unmatched: 12. CDR3 nucleotide sequence: TGTGCCAGTACTAACTTGGACAGGGCGGGAGGCTACACCTTC. Protein: CASTNLDRAGGYTF.

This sequence joins TRBV28 and TRBJ1-3, with 9 bases lining up with TRBD1. CDR1 is MDHEN and CDR2 is SYDVKM in the germline V gene. The CDR3 runs to 15 residues. Losses at the gene ends were 3 bases for V and 5 bases for J; bases not matched to a gene: 5. The CDR3 coding sequence is TGTGCCAGCAGTTTGGGACAGGGAAACAGAAACACCATATATTTT. This sequence encodes CASSLGQGNRNTIYF.

This chain uses TRBV19 with TRBJ1-5, with a tentative D call TRBD1 (6 bases). The germline CDR1 and CDR2 sequences are LNHDA and SQIVND (reference sequence). The CDR3 runs to 18 residues. V lost 0 bases and J 4 bases, leaving 19 bases between the germline ends. Here the CDR3 DNA reads TGTGCCAGTAGTATAGATCCCGGGACACATAGGGGTAATCAGCCCCAGCATTTT. It is translated as CASSIDPGTHRGNQPQHF.

The chain has TRBV4-3 and TRBJ2-3, with D unclear. Germline lookup yields CDR1 LGHNA and CDR2 YSLEER. This CDR3 contains 17 residues. V was clipped by 0 bases and J by 6 bases, with 19 bases between them. The CDR3, as DNA: TGCGCCAGCAGCCAAGAAACTCGCTCCACCGCCGCCGATACGCAGTATTTT. This codes for CASSQETRSTAADTQYF.

The chain combines TRBV27 with TRBJ1-4, with TRBD1 as a possible D gene (5 bases). The length of the CDR3 is 16 residues. Germline loops: CDR1 MNHEY, CDR2 SMNVEV (reference sequence). V was trimmed by 1 base and J by 3 bases, leaving 12 bases between them. CDR3 amino acids: CASSLWAGGANEKLFF. Here the CDR3 DNA reads TGTGCCAGCAGTTTATGGGCTGGGGGGGCTAATGAAAAACTGTTTTTT. Combining the CDR3 with reference TRBV27 and TRBJ1-4 gives the whole variable domain EAQVTQNPRYLITVTGKKLTVTCSQNMNHEYMSWYRQDPGLGLRQIYYSMNVEVTDKGDVPEGYKVSRKEKRNFPLILESPSPNQTSLYFCASSLWAGGANEKLFFGSGTQLSVL.